This paragraph covers one T cell receptor beta chain sequence. The antigen is not known. Using immunoSEQ multiplex PCR, the repertoire was profiled, and TCRdb retains in-frame clones only, with some absent. The data show tens of thousands of clones, less than 90% seen once. This specimen comes from a study of OX40 agonist ivuxolimab in advanced cancers. Turning to the study itself: Patients were treated with intravenous ivuxolimab, dosed at 0.01 to 10 mg/kg and infused every 2 weeks. Earlier anti-PD-1, anti-PD-L1 or anti-CTLA-4 therapy was permitted; roughly 40% had received some. Whole-study results and caveats: Circulating CD4+ and CD8+ T cells showed clonal expansion by week 6 at 0.1 to 3.0 mg/kg.

V lost 1 base and J 3 bases, leaving 12 bases between the germline ends. The CDR3 is made up of 15 amino acids. The germline gives CDR1 SGHNT, CDR2 YENEEA. The chain joins TRBV11-3 to TRBJ2-5; D is perhaps TRBD1 or TRBD2 (6 bases each). The sequence derives from an adult with an advanced solid tumor such as melanoma, head and neck, liver or kidney cancer. The sample was CD4+ or CD8+ T cells sorted from blood, taken in a trial of the OX40 agonist ivuxolimab. CDR3 region: CASSLGGGPEETQYF. The CDR3 DNA reads TGTGCCAGCAGCTTAGGTGGGGGGCCCGAAGAGACCCAGTACTTC.